The present entry profiles one T cell receptor (beta chain) with its context. Its specificity is not known. This record comes from a study of cytomegalovirus exposure and HLA in healthy donors. Study conclusions and caveats: Despite most TCR sequences being rare, some public TCRs occurred in many donors. Researchers counted over 150 TCR beta chains as cytomegalovirus-associated. In a later analysis, TCR beta V- and J-gene trimming was associated with a missense DCLRE1C variant. It emerged from a later analysis that several of the most significant clusters appeared to be linked to common viral pathogens.

Germline V lookup: CDR1 SGHRS, CDR2 YFSETQ. Trimming removed 7 bases from V and 8 bases from J; junction bases left unmatched: 11. The CDR3 sequence is 13 residues long. PCR primers comprised 60 Vbeta and 13 Jbeta primers. Measured with immunoSEQ multiplex PCR; TCRdb has only the in-frame clones, and not every one. The sample has around 150,000 clones, roughly 85% seen once. The gene calls are TRBV5-1 and TRBJ1-2; TRBD1 matches at 7 bases. Sequencing was carried out using PBMCs. The sequence was obtained from a male donor in good health and CMV-seropositive. The CDR3 DNA sequence: TGCGCCAGCCGTGGACAGGAGGAGGGGGGCTACACCTTC. It yields the protein CASRGQEEGGYTF.